The rows below give T cell receptor beta chains drawn from one sample of a study of blood T cell repertoires in COVID-19. Using immunoSEQ multiplex PCR, the repertoire was profiled, and TCRdb retains in-frame clones only, with some absent. The sample lists 100,000 to 150,000 clones; around 85% were seen once. Sequencing was done on a sample of peripheral blood. The receptors derive from a woman older than 75 with COVID-19, enrolled during active disease. The CDR3 runs from the conserved cysteine through the conserved F or W. D genes are given only for firm matches. Rows may omit the clone size; those that give it use once, few, many or a size class.

cdr3_aa | cdr3_nt | clone_size | j_call | d_call | v_call
CASSLDLAGTEQFF | TGCGCCAGCAGCTTGGACCTAGCGGGAACCGAGCAGTTCTTC | NA | TRBJ2-1 | TRBD2 | TRBV5-1
CATHAGGYNSPLHF | TGTGCCACCCATGCAGGGGGATATAATTCACCCCTCCACTTT | NA | TRBJ1-6 | TRBD1 | TRBV19
CASSSPNTGGGTEAFF | TGTGCCAGCAGCTCCCCTAATACAGGGGGCGGGACTGAAGCTTTCTTT | NA | TRBJ1-1 | TRBD1 | TRBV6-2/TRBV6-3
CASSRRGQEDYGYTF | TGTGCCAGCAGCCGCAGGGGCCAGGAGGACTATGGCTACACCTTC | NA | TRBJ1-2 | NA | TRBV11-2
CASSYGGQPQHF | TGTGCCAGCAGTTACGGGGGTCAGCCCCAGCATTTT | once | TRBJ1-5 | NA | TRBV12-3/TRBV12-4
CASSMTSGNTGELFF | TGCGCCAGCAGCATGACTAGCGGGAACACCGGGGAGCTGTTTTTT | NA | TRBJ2-2 | TRBD2 | TRBV5-1
CAAAGQTEAFF | TGTGCCGCCGCCGGTCAAACTGAAGCTTTCTTT | NA | TRBJ1-1 | NA | TRBV28
CASRTEDTDTQYF | TGTGCCAGCAGAACTGAAGACACAGATACGCAGTATTTT | NA | TRBJ2-3 | NA | TRBV6-6
CASSLSSYNEQFF | TGTGCCAGCAGTTTATCCTCTTACAATGAGCAGTTCTTC | NA | TRBJ2-1 | NA | TRBV27
CASSAGTAEKLFF | TGTGCCAGCAGCGCAGGGACTGCCGAAAAACTGTTTTTT | NA | TRBJ1-4 | NA | TRBV7-2
CASSQGLAGSDLHREQYF | TGTGCCAGCAGCCAAGGACTAGCGGGCTCGGACCTCCACCGCGAGCAGTACTTC | few | TRBJ2-7 | TRBD2 | TRBV5-4
CASSLALAGGVGDTQYF | TGTGCCAGCAGCTTAGCGTTGGCGGGAGGTGTTGGGGATACGCAGTATTTT | NA | TRBJ2-3 | TRBD2 | TRBV7-6
CASSVASAGVYGYTF | TGTGCCAGCAGCGTAGCGTCTGCAGGGGTCTATGGCTACACCTTC | NA | TRBJ1-2 | NA | TRBV9
CASSMMGAGSSGANVLTF | TGTGCCAGTAGTATGATGGGGGCGGGTTCCTCTGGGGCCAACGTCCTGACTTTC | once | TRBJ2-6 | NA | TRBV19
CASERRVMDRGQPQHF | TGTGCCAGCGAAAGGCGGGTCATGGACAGGGGGCAGCCCCAGCATTTT | NA | TRBJ1-5 | TRBD1 | TRBV6-6
CASSLVRGEQQFF | TGTGCCAGCAGTTTGGTTAGGGGCGAGCAGCAGTTCTTC | NA | TRBJ2-1 | NA | TRBV12-3/TRBV12-4